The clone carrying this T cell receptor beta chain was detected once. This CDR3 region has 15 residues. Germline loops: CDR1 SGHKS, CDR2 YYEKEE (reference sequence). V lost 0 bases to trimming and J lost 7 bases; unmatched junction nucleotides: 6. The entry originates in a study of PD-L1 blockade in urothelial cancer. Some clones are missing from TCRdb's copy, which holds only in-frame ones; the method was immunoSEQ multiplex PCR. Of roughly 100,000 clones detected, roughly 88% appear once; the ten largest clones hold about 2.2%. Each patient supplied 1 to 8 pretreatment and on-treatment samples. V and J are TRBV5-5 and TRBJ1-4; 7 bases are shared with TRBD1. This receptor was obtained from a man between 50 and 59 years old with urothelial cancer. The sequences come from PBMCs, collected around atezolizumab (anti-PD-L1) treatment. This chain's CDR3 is CASSLAWPGGEKLFF. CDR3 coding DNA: TGTGCCAGCAGCTTGGCTTGGCCAGGGGGTGAAAAACTGTTTTTT.